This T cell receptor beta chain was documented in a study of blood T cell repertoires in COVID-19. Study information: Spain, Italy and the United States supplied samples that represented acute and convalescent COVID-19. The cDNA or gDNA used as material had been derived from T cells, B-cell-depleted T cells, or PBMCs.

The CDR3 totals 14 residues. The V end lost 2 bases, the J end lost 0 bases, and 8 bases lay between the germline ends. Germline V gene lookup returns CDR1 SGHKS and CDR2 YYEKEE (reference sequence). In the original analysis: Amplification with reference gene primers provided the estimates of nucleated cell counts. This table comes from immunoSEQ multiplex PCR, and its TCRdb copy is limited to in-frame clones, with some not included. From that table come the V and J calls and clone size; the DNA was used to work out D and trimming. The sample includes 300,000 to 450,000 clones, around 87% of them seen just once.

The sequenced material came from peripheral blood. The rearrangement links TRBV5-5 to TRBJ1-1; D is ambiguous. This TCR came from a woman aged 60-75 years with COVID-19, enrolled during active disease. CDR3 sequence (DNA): TGTGCCAGCAGCTTCAGTTTAATGAACACTGAAGCTTTCTTT. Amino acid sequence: CASSFSLMNTEAFF.